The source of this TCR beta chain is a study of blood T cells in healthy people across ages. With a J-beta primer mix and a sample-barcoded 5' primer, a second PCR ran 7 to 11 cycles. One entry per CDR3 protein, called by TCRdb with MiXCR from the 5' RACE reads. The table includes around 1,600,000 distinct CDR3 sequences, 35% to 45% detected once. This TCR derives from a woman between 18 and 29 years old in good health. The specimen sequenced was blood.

The CDR3 DNA sequence: TGTGCCAGCAGGGCTATGAGTGCTAGCTCCTACAATGAGCAGTTCTTC. Residues: CASRAMSASSYNEQFF. The chain has TRBV6-5 and TRBJ2-1; D not certain. Germline V gene sequence: CDR1 MNHEY, CDR2 SVGAGI. V lost 6 bases and J 0 bases, leaving 15 bases between the germline ends. The CDR3 spans 16 residues.